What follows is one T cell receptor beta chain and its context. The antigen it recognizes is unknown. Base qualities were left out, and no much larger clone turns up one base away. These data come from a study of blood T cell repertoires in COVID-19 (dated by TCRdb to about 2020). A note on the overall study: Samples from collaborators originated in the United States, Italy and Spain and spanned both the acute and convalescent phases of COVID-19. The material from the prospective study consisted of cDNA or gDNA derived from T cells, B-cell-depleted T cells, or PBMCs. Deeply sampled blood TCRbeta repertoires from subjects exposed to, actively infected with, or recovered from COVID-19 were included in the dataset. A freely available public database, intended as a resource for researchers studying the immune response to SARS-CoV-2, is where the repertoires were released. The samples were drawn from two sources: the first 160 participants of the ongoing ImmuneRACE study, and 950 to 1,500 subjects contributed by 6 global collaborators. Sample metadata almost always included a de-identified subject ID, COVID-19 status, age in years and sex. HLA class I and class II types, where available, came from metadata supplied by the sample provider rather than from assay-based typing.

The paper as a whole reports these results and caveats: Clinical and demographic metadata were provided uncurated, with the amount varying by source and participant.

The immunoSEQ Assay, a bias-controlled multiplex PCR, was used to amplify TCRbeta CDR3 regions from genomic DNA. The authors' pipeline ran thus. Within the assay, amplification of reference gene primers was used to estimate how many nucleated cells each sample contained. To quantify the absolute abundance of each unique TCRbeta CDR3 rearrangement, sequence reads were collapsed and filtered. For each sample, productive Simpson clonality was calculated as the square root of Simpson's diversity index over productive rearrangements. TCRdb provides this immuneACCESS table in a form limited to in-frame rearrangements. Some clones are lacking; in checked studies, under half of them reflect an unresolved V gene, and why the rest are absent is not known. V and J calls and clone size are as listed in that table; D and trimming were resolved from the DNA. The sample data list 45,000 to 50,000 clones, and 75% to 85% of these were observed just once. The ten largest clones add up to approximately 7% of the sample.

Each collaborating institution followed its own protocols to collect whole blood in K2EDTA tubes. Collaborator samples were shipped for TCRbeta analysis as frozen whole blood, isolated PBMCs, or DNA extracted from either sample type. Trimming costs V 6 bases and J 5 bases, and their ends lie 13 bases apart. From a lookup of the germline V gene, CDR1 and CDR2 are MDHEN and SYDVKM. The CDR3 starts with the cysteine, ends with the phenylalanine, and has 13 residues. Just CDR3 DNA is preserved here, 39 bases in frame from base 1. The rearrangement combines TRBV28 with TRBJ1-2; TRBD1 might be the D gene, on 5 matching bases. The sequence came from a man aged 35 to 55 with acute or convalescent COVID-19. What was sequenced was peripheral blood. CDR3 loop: CASSWGDEYGYTF. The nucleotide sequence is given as TGTGCCAGCAGCTGGGGGGACGAGTATGGCTACACCTTC.